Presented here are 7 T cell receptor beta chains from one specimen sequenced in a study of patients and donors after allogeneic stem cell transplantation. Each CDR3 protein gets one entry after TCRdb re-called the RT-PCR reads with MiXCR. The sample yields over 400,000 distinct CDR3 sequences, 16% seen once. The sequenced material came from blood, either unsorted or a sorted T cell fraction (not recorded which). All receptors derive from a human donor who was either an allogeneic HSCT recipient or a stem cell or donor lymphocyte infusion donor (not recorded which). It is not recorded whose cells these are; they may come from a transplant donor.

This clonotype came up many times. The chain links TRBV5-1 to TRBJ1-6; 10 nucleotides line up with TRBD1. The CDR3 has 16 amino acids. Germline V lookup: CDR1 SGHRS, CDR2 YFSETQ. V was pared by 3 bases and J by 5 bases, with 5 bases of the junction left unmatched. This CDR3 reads CASSSLTGGHNSPLHF. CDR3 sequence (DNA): TGCGCCAGCAGCTCCTTGACAGGGGGCCATAATTCACCCCTCCACTTT.

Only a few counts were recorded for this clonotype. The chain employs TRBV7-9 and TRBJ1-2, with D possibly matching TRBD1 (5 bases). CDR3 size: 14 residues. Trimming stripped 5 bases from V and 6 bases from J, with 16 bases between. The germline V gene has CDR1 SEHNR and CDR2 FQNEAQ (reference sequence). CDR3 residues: CASSQLEGLNGYTF. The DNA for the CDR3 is TGTGCCAGCAGCCAGTTAGAGGGGCTAAATGGCTACACCTTC.

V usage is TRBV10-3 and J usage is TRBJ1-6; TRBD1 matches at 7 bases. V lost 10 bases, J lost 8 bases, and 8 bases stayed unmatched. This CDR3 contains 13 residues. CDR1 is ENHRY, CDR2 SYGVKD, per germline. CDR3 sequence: CATGGTADSPLHF. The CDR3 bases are TGTGCCACCGGCGGGACAGCGGATTCACCCCTCCACTTT.

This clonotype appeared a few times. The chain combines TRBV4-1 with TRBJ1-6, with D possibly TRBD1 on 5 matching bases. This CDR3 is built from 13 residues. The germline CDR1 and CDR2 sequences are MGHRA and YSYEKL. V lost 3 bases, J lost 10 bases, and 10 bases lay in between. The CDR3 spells CASSHDQGSPLHF. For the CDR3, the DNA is TGCGCCAGCAGCCACGATCAGGGATCACCCCTCCACTTT.

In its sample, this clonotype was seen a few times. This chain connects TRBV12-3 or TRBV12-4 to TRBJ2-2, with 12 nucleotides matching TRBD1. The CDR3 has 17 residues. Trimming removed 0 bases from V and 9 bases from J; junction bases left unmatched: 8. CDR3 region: CASSLAGTGGSARELFF. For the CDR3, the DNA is TGTGCCAGCAGTTTAGCTGGGACAGGGGGCTCCGCCCGGGAGCTGTTTTTT.

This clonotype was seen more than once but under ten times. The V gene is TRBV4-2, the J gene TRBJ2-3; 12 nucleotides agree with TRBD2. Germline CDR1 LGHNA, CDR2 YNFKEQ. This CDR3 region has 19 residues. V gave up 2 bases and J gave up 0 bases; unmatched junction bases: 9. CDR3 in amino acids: CASSQWSPSGGASTDTQYF. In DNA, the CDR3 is TGTGCCAGCAGCCAATGGAGCCCTAGCGGGGGGGCGAGCACAGATACGCAGTATTTT.

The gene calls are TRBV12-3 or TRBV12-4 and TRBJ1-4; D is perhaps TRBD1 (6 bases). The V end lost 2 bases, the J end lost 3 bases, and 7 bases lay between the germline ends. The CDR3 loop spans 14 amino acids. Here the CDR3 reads CASSLRGSNEKLFF. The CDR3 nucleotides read TGTGCCAGCAGTTTAAGGGGGTCTAATGAAAAACTGTTTTTT.